This TCR beta chain is drawn from a study of blood T cell repertoires in COVID-19. Profiling relied on immunoSEQ multiplex PCR, and the TCRdb table lists in-frame clones only, not all of them. The sample has 150,000 to 200,000 clones; more than 75% are singletons. This clone was seen just once. This CDR3 comprises 13 residues. With 3 bases removed from V and 3 bases from J, the gap between germline ends came to 11 bases. Germline loops: CDR1 SQVTM, CDR2 ANQGSEA. The sequence came from a man between 40 and 49 years old who had recovered from COVID-19. What was sequenced was PBMCs or T cells enriched from blood (not recorded which). This chain connects TRBV29-1 to TRBJ1-1; TRBD1 is a possible D gene (5 bases). CDR3 sequence reads: CSVESPGDTEAFF. The CDR3 DNA follows: TGCAGCGTTGAGAGCCCGGGGGACACTGAAGCTTTCTTT.